One sample yielded the 20 T cell receptor beta chains listed below, sequenced in a study of T cell repertoires in cytomegalovirus infection. For these TCRs, the target antigens are not known. TCRdb re-called the reads with MiXCR, one entry per CDR3 protein. The sample yields some 480,000 distinct CDR3 sequences, around a third seen once. The source material was cultured PBMCs, sampled from culture after CMV antigen stimulation. The receptors were gathered from a human donor in good health (CMV status not recorded). Some clones in this sample may be carry-over from other donors' samples.

The V gene is TRBV12-3 or TRBV12-4, the J gene TRBJ2-7; either TRBD1 or TRBD2 may supply D (5 bases each). The CDR3 is made up of 12 amino acids. With 3 bases removed from V and 13 bases from J, the gap between germline ends came to 16 bases. CDR3 DNA sequence: TGTGCCAGCAGTTTCCCCCCGGGACGCGCATACTTC. Protein sequence: CASSFPPGRAYF.

This chain joins TRBV27 and TRBJ2-3, with D uncertain. V lost 2 bases and J 6 bases, leaving 12 bases between the germline ends. The germline gives CDR1 MNHEY, CDR2 SMNVEV (reference sequence). The CDR3 sequence is 14 residues long. The CDR3 sequence: CASSLKTTADTQYF. DNA of the CDR3: TGTGCCAGCAGTTTAAAGACGACGGCGGATACGCAGTATTTT.

This clonotype was detected ten times or more. CDR3 bases: TGTGCCAGCAATGCCGGCGGGAGTGTCTGGGAGACCCAGTACTTC. This codes for CASNAGGSVWETQYF. This chain joins TRBV7-2 and TRBJ2-5; TRBD2 aligns across 7 bases. The CDR3 extends over 15 amino acids. Losses at the gene ends were 7 bases for V and 5 bases for J; bases not matched to a gene: 13. Germline-derived CDR1 and CDR2 are SGHTA and FQGNSA.

This chain connects TRBV5-6 to TRBJ2-1; 8 bases line up with TRBD2. The CDR3 has 17 amino acids. J was trimmed by 5 bases and V by 3 bases; bases with no gene match: 13. From germline, CDR1 is SGHDT and CDR2 YYEEEE. CDR3 in DNA: TGTGCCAGCAGCTCCAGACGGGCGGGAGGACACAACAATGAGCAGTTCTTC. Amino acid sequence: CASSSRRAGGHNNEQFF.

V usage is TRBV6-1 and J usage is TRBJ2-2; 7 nucleotides match TRBD2. This CDR3 is 18 amino acids long. J gave up 5 bases and V 7 bases, and 19 bases lay outside the gene matches. In germline, CDR1 is MNHNS, CDR2 SASEGT. The CDR3 DNA is TGTGCCAGCACCTTACCTGCTAGCGGACCCGGTAGGACCGGGGAGCTGTTTTTT. It codes for CASTLPASGPGRTGELFF.

This clonotype was detected only a few times. The V gene is TRBV7-9, the J gene TRBJ2-3; 9 nucleotides line up with TRBD2. This CDR3 contains 12 residues. The V gene's germline CDR1 is SEHNR and CDR2 FQNEAQ (reference sequence). This CDR3 reads CSLAGRTDTQYF. CDR3 in DNA: TGTAGCCTAGCGGGACGCACAGATACGCAGTATTTT.

In its sample, this clonotype was seen a few times. V is TRBV29-1 and J is TRBJ2-5, with D perhaps TRBD1 or TRBD2 (5 bases each). This CDR3 is built from 13 residues. Trimming left V 7 bases short and J 5 bases short, with 17 bases between. Germline CDR1 reads SQVTM; CDR2 reads ANQGSEA. The chain's CDR3 is CSAAPRGGETQYF. The CDR3 region has the DNA TGCAGCGCCGCGCCTAGGGGCGGGGAGACCCAGTACTTC. Based on the CDR3 plus reference TRBV29-1 and TRBJ2-5, the full variable domain is SAVISQKPSRDICQRGTSLTIQCQVDSQVTMMFWYRQQPGQSLTLIATANQGSEATYESGFVIDKFPISRPNLTFSTLTVSNMSPEDSSIYLCSAAPRGGETQYFGPGTRLLVL.

This clonotype was counted many times. V gene TRBV7-2 combines with J gene TRBJ2-3; tentatively, D is TRBD2 (8 bases). CDR1 is SGHTA and CDR2 is FQGNSA in the germline V gene. The CDR3 has 16 amino acids. Trimming took 3 bases from V and 6 from J, leaving 19 bases between them. This chain's CDR3 is CASSFPGLGGPDTQYF. CDR3 coding DNA: TGTGCCAGCAGCTTTCCGGGACTAGGGGGCCCGGATACGCAGTATTTT. Supplemented by reference TRBV7-2 and TRBJ2-3, the full variable domain reads GAGVSQSPSNKVTEKGKDVELRCDPISGHTALYWYRQSLGQGLEFLIYFQGNSAPDKSGLPSDRFSAERTGGSVSTLTIQRTQQEDSAVYLCASSFPGLGGPDTQYFGPGTRLTVL.

This clonotype was observed a few times. The gene calls are TRBV4-1 and TRBJ2-5; tentatively, D is TRBD1 or TRBD2 (5 bases each). Looked up from germline, CDR1 is MGHRA and CDR2 is YSYEKL. V lost 2 bases, J lost 1 base, and 26 bases lay in between. There are 20 residues in the CDR3. CDR3: CASSQIPGTGWRGTQETQYF. CDR3 nucleotides: TGCGCCAGCAGCCAAATTCCCGGAACAGGTTGGAGAGGGACCCAAGAGACCCAGTACTTC.

This clonotype was seen only once. This chain uses TRBV4-3 with TRBJ1-5; the match to TRBD1 covers 9 bases. This CDR3 contains 16 residues. With V trimmed by 1 base and J by 7 bases, 8 bases remained unmatched. CDR1 is LGHNA and CDR2 is YSLEER in the germline V gene. CDR3 sequence (DNA): TGCGCCAGCAGCCAAGGAGACAGGGGGGCCAGGCAGCCCCAGCATTTT. Translation gives CASSQGDRGARQPQHF.

This clonotype has a single count. The CDR3 loop is CASSYFSTGAETQYF. The CDR3, as DNA: TGTGCCAGCAGTTACTTCTCGACAGGGGCGGAGACCCAGTACTTC. This chain links TRBV6-5 with TRBJ2-5; 8 nucleotides match TRBD1. V was pared by 1 base and J by 5 bases, with 6 bases of the junction left unmatched. Looked up from germline, CDR1 is MNHEY and CDR2 is SVGAGI. CDR3 length: 15 amino acids.

This chain connects TRBV7-8 to TRBJ2-7; D ambiguous. V lost 0 bases and J lost 3, with 9 bases in between. The germline gives CDR1 SGHVS, CDR2 FQNEAQ. The CDR3 spans 14 residues. For the CDR3, the DNA is TGTGCCAGCAGCTTAGCTTGGCAGAACTACGAGCAGTACGTC. Encoded protein: CASSLAWQNYEQYV.

This clonotype was observed a handful of times. The gene calls are TRBV7-2 and TRBJ2-4; 7 nucleotides line up with TRBD2. V gave up 1 base and J gave up 1 base; unmatched junction bases: 1. Germline CDR1 is SGHTA and CDR2 is FQGNSA. This CDR3 has 15 amino acids. CDR3 residues: CASSLGREAKNIQYF. The CDR3 DNA reads as TGTGCCAGCAGCTTAGGGCGGGAGGCCAAAAACATTCAGTACTTC. Combining the CDR3 with reference TRBV7-2 and TRBJ2-4 gives the whole variable domain GAGVSQSPSNKVTEKGKDVELRCDPISGHTALYWYRQSLGQGLEFLIYFQGNSAPDKSGLPSDRFSAERTGGSVSTLTIQRTQQEDSAVYLCASSLGREAKNIQYFGAGTRLSVL.

This clonotype was observed a few times. This sequence joins TRBV6-1 and TRBJ2-7, with a weak D call TRBD1 (5 bases). V dropped 6 bases and J dropped 2 bases, with 14 bases sitting between them. The CDR3 covers 14 residues. Germline V gene data show CDR1 as MNHNS and CDR2 as SASEGT. CDR3 residues: CASRRRTSTYEQYV. The CDR3 nucleotides read TGTGCCAGCAGACGACGGACATCCACCTACGAGCAGTACGTC.

The genes are TRBV7-2 and TRBJ2-3, with 13 bases lining up with TRBD2. The germline CDR1 and CDR2 sequences are SGHTA and FQGNSA. The V gene end was trimmed by 4 bases and the J gene end by 4 bases; junction bases not matched to a gene: 14. CDR3 length: 19 amino acids. Written as DNA, the CDR3 is TGTGCCAGCAGCTCTGGACTAGCGGGAGTCCCCATCAGGGCAGATACGCAGTATTTT. It yields the protein CASSSGLAGVPIRADTQYF. The full variable domain, in which reference TRBV7-2 and TRBJ2-3 provide the parts outside the CDR3, is GAGVSQSPSNKVTEKGKDVELRCDPISGHTALYWYRQSLGQGLEFLIYFQGNSAPDKSGLPSDRFSAERTGGSVSTLTIQRTQQEDSAVYLCASSSGLAGVPIRADTQYFGPGTRLTVL.

V is TRBV28 and J is TRBJ2-6; a possible D gene is TRBD2 (5 bases). Trimming pared 7 bases from V and 0 bases from J, leaving 25 bases between. Per germline, CDR1 MDHEN and CDR2 SYDVKM. The CDR3 length is 20 residues. CDR3 in DNA: TGTGCCAGCACAACTTATTGGGAGCGGAATGCAAGCTCTGGGGCCAACGTCCTGACTTTC. It codes for CASTTYWERNASSGANVLTF.

J is TRBJ2-5 and V is TRBV3-1; tentative D call: TRBD2 (6 bases). Trimming pared 0 bases from V and 7 bases from J, leaving 15 bases between. The CDR3 runs 15 residues. Germline-derived CDR1 and CDR2 are LGHDT and YNNKEL (reference sequence). The CDR3 DNA follows: TGTGCCAGCAGCCAAGATTGGGGCGGAGCGGGGACCCAGTACTTC. Residues: CASSQDWGGAGTQYF.

The chain uses TRBV28 and TRBJ1-4; 11 bases agree with TRBD1. This CDR3 has 14 amino acids. In germline, CDR1 is MDHEN, CDR2 SYDVKM. J was trimmed by 7 bases and V by 7 bases; bases with no gene match: 5. DNA of the CDR3: TGTGCCAGCAAGGGACAGGGGGGTGGTGAAAAACTGTTTTTT. Its translation is CASKGQGGGEKLFF.

The chain has TRBV11-2 and TRBJ2-1; the D is unclear. CDR1 and CDR2 from the germline V gene are SGHAT and FQNNGV. The CDR3 has 12 amino acids. V was cut by 10 bases and J by 5 bases, with 12 bases left in between. The CDR3 here is CATHTFDNEQFF. As DNA, the CDR3 is TGTGCCACCCACACGTTCGACAATGAGCAGTTCTTC.

The CDR3 DNA sequence: TGTGCCAGCAGCTTGGGGGGCGGGAGGCCCACCGGGGAGCTGTTTTTT. Its translation is CASSLGGGRPTGELFF. The V call is TRBV5-4, the J call TRBJ2-2; 8 positions match TRBD2. The CDR3 covers 16 residues. The germline CDR1 and CDR2 sequences are SGHNT and YYREEE (reference sequence). Trimming at V came to 0 bases and at J to 4 bases, leaving 5 bases not matched to a gene. Drawing the rest from reference TRBV5-4 and TRBJ2-2, the complete variable domain is ETGVTQSPTHLIKTRGQQVTLRCSSQSGHNTVSWYQQALGQGPQFIFQYYREEENGRGNFPPRFSGLQFPNYSSELNVNALELDDSALYLCASSLGGGRPTGELFFGEGSRLTVL.